Listed here are 18 T cell receptor beta chains from one sample, sequenced in a study of graft-versus-host responses after intestinal transplantation. Clones were read by immunoSEQ multiplex PCR, and TCRdb kept only the in-frame ones, dropping some. The table shows around 6,400 clones, with about 24% occurring only once. Material: alloreactive CD4+ T cells from a mixed lymphocyte reaction culture, obtained before intestinal transplant. Subset of the sample: CFSE-low proliferating T cells sorted from roughly 6-day pre-transplant mixed lymphocyte reaction (GvH or HvG direction). The receptor set was obtained from a human patient who received an intestinal transplant.

The V gene is TRBV6-4, the J gene TRBJ2-7, with TRBD1 matching 7 bases. This CDR3 spans 13 amino acids. Germline CDR1 reads MRHNA; CDR2 reads SNTAGT. V dropped 6 bases and J dropped 3; count of bases not matched to a gene: 5. CDR3 sequence reads: CASRGTGVYEQYF. The CDR3 DNA sequence: TGTGCCAGCAGAGGTACAGGGGTCTACGAGCAGTACTTC.

The rearrangement uses TRBV6-9 and TRBJ1-1; TRBD1 is a possible D gene (6 bases). Germline CDR1 reads MNHGY; CDR2 reads SVAAGI. The CDR3 runs to 15 residues. Trimming removed 3 bases from V and 1 base from J, with 12 bases in between. For the CDR3, the DNA is TGTGCCAGCAGTTACTGGGGACAAGGGAACACTGAAGCTTTCTTT. This gives the protein CASSYWGQGNTEAFF.

V usage is TRBV5-1 and J usage is TRBJ2-3, with 16 bases aligning to TRBD2. The germline gives CDR1 SGHRS, CDR2 YFSETQ. J lost 5 bases, V lost 7 bases, and 10 bases had no gene match. The CDR3 consists of 17 residues. DNA of the CDR3: TGCGCCAGCGGGACTAGCGGGAGGGCCTCGCCACAAGATACGCAGTATTTT. Amino acid sequence: CASGTSGRASPQDTQYF. Drawing the rest from reference TRBV5-1 and TRBJ2-3, the complete variable domain is KAGVTQTPRYLIKTRGQQVTLSCSPISGHRSVSWYQQTPGQGLQFLFEYFSETQRNKGNFPGRFSGRQFSNSRSEMNVSTLELGDSALYLCASGTSGRASPQDTQYFGPGTRLTVL.

This clone has a handful of counts. The V and J genes are TRBV11-3 and TRBJ2-1; TRBD1 might be the D (6 bases). V was shortened by 3 bases and J by 0 bases, with 9 bases between the two germline ends. Germline V gene sequence: CDR1 SGHNT, CDR2 YENEEA. The CDR3 is made up of 15 amino acids. This CDR3 is CASSFQGSSYNEQFF. CDR3 DNA: TGTGCCAGCAGCTTTCAGGGGAGCTCCTACAATGAGCAGTTCTTC. Looking up the rest from reference TRBV11-3 and TRBJ2-1 gives the full variable domain: EAGVVQSPRYKIIEKKQPVAFWCNPISGHNTLYWYLQNLGQGPELLIRYENEEAVDDSQLPKDRFSAERLKGVDSTLKIQPAELGDSAVYLCASSFQGSSYNEQFFGPGTRLTVL.

The sample holds a few counts of this clone. The chain carries TRBV5-1 and TRBJ2-5; D possibly matches TRBD1 or TRBD2 (6 bases each). The CDR3 extends over 14 amino acids. V lost 4 bases to trimming and J lost 0 bases, with 10 bases between them. From germline, CDR1 is SGHRS and CDR2 YFSETQ. As DNA, the CDR3 is TGCGCCAGCAGCGGGGGGCCGTACCAAGAGACCCAGTACTTC. Protein sequence: CASSGGPYQETQYF.

The chain combines TRBV21-1 with TRBJ2-2; the table's D gene call, TRBD1, was not cross checked with the DNA. TRBV21-1 is recorded as a pseudogene. This CDR3 is 17 amino acids long. CDR3 residues: CASSKSGTGANTGELFF. The CDR3 DNA reads as TGTGCCAGCAGCAAATCCGGGACAGGGGCGAACACCGGGGAGCTGTTTTTT.

Judged by abundance, this clone is medium-sized. The V and J genes are TRBV12-5 and TRBJ1-1; D is undetermined. The ends were cut back, 1 base at V and 7 bases at J, with 13 bases in the middle. Germline V gives CDR1 LGHNT, CDR2 FRNRAP. The CDR3 is made up of 14 amino acids. Here the CDR3 reads CASGLGASGSEAFF. In nucleotides, the CDR3 is TGTGCTAGTGGTTTGGGTGCTAGCGGTAGTGAAGCTTTCTTT.

This clone was picked up a small number of times. The chain uses TRBV30 and TRBJ2-7, with 7 nucleotides matching TRBD2. This CDR3 contains 14 residues. Germline lookup yields CDR1 GTSNPN and CDR2 SVGIG (reference sequence). Losses at the gene ends were 2 bases for V and 0 bases for J; bases not matched to a gene: 4. This CDR3 reads CAWSRDYPSYEQYF. The CDR3 DNA is TGTGCCTGGAGTCGGGACTACCCCTCCTACGAGCAGTACTTC.

Note on this clone: With only one base between it and a far larger clone, this is likely a read error. The chain employs TRBV2 and TRBJ2-7; D unresolved. Trimming cost V 4 bases and J 9 bases, with 19 bases left between them. This CDR3 has 14 amino acids. Germline CDR1 reads SNHLY; CDR2 reads FYNNEI. CDR3 bases: TGTGCCAGCAGTGGAGCTAGTCCCCAGTCCAGGCAGTACTTC. Translation gives CASSGASPQSRQYF.

This sequence joins TRBV6-5 and TRBJ2-7; the D call may be TRBD1 or TRBD2 (5 bases each). Deletions cut 10 bases from V and 2 bases from J, with 12 bases between. The germline V gene has CDR1 MNHEY and CDR2 SVGAGI. CDR3 length: 12 residues. In DNA form, the CDR3 reads TGTGCCATACGGGACGGCACCTACGAGCAGTACTTC. Protein: CAIRDGTYEQYF.

The chain employs TRBV30 and TRBJ2-7; no firm D call. V was clipped by 1 base and J by 0 bases, with 4 bases between them. The CDR3 runs 12 residues. Germline lookup yields CDR1 GTSNPN and CDR2 SVGIG (reference sequence). In nucleotides, the CDR3 is TGTGCCTGGAGTGCCGTCTCCTACGAGCAGTACTTC. Protein sequence: CAWSAVSYEQYF.

In its sample, this clone was seen a few times. The V and J genes are TRBV6-1 and TRBJ2-3, with D uncertain. V was cut by 4 bases and J by 10 bases, with 9 bases left in between. The CDR3 runs 11 residues. Germline CDR1 MNHNS, CDR2 SASEGT. The CDR3 region is CASSVRGPQYF. The CDR3, as DNA: TGTGCCAGCAGTGTCCGCGGCCCGCAGTATTTT.

This clone was counted only a few times. The chain combines TRBV19 with TRBJ2-1, with 8 bases that match TRBD2. Germline CDR1 reads LNHDA; CDR2 reads SQIVND (reference sequence). The CDR3 is 13 residues long. The trim removed 4 bases at V and 10 bases at J, leaving 6 bases unmatched. CDR3 residues: CASSRGAGGEQFF. CDR3 DNA: TGTGCCAGTAGTAGGGGCGCGGGGGGCGAGCAGTTCTTC.

By sample fraction, this clone is medium-sized. The gene calls are TRBV2 and TRBJ2-5; a possible D gene is TRBD1 (5 bases). The V end was cut by 6 bases, the J end by 5 bases, with 16 bases between. The germline CDR1 and CDR2 sequences are SNHLY and FYNNEI. The CDR3 runs to 14 residues. Written as DNA, the CDR3 is TGTGCCAGCAGCGCATTAAGGGGTAGGGAGACCCAGTACTTC. Its translation is CASSALRGRETQYF.

V is TRBV4-2 and J is TRBJ2-7; weak D call: TRBD1 (6 bases). V was shortened by 5 bases and J by 2 bases, with 19 bases between the two germline ends. Germline values: CDR1 LGHNA, CDR2 YNFKEQ. The CDR3 contains 16 residues. The CDR3 here is CASSLVLGASTYEQYF. CDR3 DNA: TGTGCCAGCAGCTTGGTGCTGGGGGCATCGACCTACGAGCAGTACTTC.

This clone occurred a few times. The chain employs TRBV21-1 and TRBJ2-6; the table's D gene call, TRBD1, was not cross checked with the DNA. TRBV21-1 is labeled a pseudogene. The CDR3 has 18 residues. CDR3 sequence: CASSKALQGAYGANVLTF. The CDR3 DNA reads as TGTGCCAGCAGCAAAGCACTACAGGGGGCGTATGGGGCCAACGTCCTGACTTTC.

The chain has TRBV11-2 and TRBJ2-7; D remains ambiguous. CDR3 size: 14 residues. V shed 1 base and J shed 0 bases, with 7 bases lying between them. The V gene's germline CDR1 is SGHAT and CDR2 FQNNGV. As DNA, the CDR3 is TGTGCCAGCAGCTTAGGGAGCAGCTCCTACGAGCAGTACTTC. It encodes CASSLGSSSYEQYF.

This clone occurred a few times. V and J are TRBV9 and TRBJ1-3; 11 nucleotides agree with TRBD1. The germline V gene has CDR1 SGDLS and CDR2 YYNGEE. The junction had 12 bases not matched to a gene; V was cut back by 0 bases and J by 7 bases. The CDR3 extends over 18 amino acids. CDR3 protein: CASSVVPGQGGSGNTIYF. CDR3 DNA sequence: TGTGCCAGCAGCGTAGTTCCGGGACAGGGGGGCTCGGGGAACACCATATATTTT.